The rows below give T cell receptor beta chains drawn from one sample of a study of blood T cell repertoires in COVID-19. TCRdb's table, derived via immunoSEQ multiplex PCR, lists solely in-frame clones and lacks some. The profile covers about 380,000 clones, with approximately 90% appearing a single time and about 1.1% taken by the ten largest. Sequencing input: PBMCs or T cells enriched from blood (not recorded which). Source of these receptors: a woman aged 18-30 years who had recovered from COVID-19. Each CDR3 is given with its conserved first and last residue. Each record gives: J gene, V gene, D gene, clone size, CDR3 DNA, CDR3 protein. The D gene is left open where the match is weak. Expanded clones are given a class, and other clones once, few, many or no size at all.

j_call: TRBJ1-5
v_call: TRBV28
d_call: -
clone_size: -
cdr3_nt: TGTGCCAGCAGTTCCGGACAGAAGGCCAATCAGCCCCAGCATTTT
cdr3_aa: CASSSGQKANQPQHF

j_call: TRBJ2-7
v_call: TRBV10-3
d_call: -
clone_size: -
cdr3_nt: TGTGCCTCCCAAACCCCCAGGATGTCCTACGAGCAGTACTTC
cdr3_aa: CASQTPRMSYEQYF

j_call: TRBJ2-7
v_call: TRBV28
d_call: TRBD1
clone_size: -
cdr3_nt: TGTGCCAGCAGTCGGCCGGGACAGAACTACGAGCAGTACTTC
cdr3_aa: CASSRPGQNYEQYF

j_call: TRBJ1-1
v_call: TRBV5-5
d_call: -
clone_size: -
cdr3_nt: TGTGCCAGCAGCTTTCTGCCAGGGCTTCCCACTGAGGCTTTCTTT
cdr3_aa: CASSFLPGLPTEAFF

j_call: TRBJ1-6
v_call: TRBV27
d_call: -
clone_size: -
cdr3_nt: TGTGCCAGCAGTTCACTCGCCCAGGGCAGGAGTTCACCCCTCCACTTT
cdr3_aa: CASSSLAQGRSSPLHF

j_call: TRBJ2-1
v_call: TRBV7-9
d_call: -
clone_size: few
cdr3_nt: TGTGCCAGCAGCATGTGGGACTCGGACAAAAGAATGGACAATGAGCAGTTCTTC
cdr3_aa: CASSMWDSDKRMDNEQFF

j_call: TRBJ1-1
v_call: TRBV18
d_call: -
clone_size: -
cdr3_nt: TGTGCCAGCTCACCATCCCGCACAGACACTGAAGCTTTCTTT
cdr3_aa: CASSPSRTDTEAFF

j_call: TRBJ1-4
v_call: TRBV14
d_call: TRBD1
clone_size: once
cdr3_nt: TGTGCCAGCAGCTCACGGACAGGCAGTAGGGAAAAACTGTTTTTT
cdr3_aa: CASSSRTGSREKLFF

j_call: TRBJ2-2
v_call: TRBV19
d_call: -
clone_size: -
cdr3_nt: TGTGCCAGTACCGACCGTGGGGGGGCGGAGAACACCGGGGAGCTGTTTTTT
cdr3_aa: CASTDRGGAENTGELFF

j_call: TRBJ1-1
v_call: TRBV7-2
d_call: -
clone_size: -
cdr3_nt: TGTGCCAGCACCAACAGGGCGGGGAACACTGAAGCTTTCTTT
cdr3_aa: CASTNRAGNTEAFF

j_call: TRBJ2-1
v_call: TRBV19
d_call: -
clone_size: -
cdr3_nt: TGTGCCAGTAGTTCCCCCACGGGAAGCTCCTACAATGAGCAGTTCTTC
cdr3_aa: CASSSPTGSSYNEQFF

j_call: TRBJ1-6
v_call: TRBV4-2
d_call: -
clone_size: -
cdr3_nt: TGTGCCAGCAGCCAAGATAACGAACTGATAAATTCACCCCTCCACTTT
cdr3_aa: CASSQDNELINSPLHF

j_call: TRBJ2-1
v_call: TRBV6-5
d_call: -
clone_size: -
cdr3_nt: TGTGCCAGCAGTTACTCGGCCGGGGATGAGCAGTTCTTC
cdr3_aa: CASSYSAGDEQFF

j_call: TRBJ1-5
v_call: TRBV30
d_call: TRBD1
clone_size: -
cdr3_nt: TGTGCCTGCGGGACAGGGGGCAATCAGCCCCAGCATTTT
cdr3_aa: CACGTGGNQPQHF

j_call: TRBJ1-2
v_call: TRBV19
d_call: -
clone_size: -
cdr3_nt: TGTGCCAGTAGTTCAGGGGAATATGGCTACACCTTC
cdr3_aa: CASSSGEYGYTF

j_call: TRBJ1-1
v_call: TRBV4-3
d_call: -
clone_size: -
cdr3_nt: TGCGCCAGCAGCTTCTACCCGACAGGAGTGAACACTGAAGCTTTCTTT
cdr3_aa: CASSFYPTGVNTEAFF

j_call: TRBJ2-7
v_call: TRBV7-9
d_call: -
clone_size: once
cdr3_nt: TGTGCCAGCAGCCCGACAGATCTCTACGAGCAGTACTTC
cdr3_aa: CASSPTDLYEQYF

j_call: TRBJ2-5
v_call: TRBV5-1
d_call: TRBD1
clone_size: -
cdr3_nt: TGCGCCAGCAGTGGTCAGGGGGCAGGGGAGACCCAGTACTTC
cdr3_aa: CASSGQGAGETQYF

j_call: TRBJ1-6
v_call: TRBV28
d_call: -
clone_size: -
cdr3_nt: TGTGCCAGCAGATCGAGGGTTGGCAATTCACCCCTCCACTTT
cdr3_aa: CASRSRVGNSPLHF

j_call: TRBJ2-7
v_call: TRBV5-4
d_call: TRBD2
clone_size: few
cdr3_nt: TGTGCCAGCAGCTTTTGGACTAGCGGGGGCGCGTACGAGCAGTACTTC
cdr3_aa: CASSFWTSGGAYEQYF

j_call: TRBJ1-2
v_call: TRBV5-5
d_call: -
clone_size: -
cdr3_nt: TGTGCCAGCAGCTCGGCGGTTCGCGAGGCTGGCTACACCTTC
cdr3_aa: CASSSAVREAGYTF

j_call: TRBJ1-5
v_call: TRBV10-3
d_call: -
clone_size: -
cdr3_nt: TGTGCCATCAGTGTCACGGGCAATCAGCCCCAGCATTTT
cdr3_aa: CAISVTGNQPQHF

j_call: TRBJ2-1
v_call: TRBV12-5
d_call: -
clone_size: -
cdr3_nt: TGTGCTAGTGGTTTGGTATCTGTTAACAATGAGCAGTTCTTC
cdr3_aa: CASGLVSVNNEQFF

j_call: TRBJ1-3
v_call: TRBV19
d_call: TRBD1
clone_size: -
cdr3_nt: TGTGCCAGTAGTTTGCAGGGGGGCTATTACCTCTCTGGAAACACCATATATTTT
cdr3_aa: CASSLQGGYYLSGNTIYF

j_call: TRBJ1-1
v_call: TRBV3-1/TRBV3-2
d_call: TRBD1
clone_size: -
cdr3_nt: TGTGCCAGCAGCCAAAAACAGGGGGCGAGGACTGAAGCTTTCTTT
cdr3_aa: CASSQKQGARTEAFF

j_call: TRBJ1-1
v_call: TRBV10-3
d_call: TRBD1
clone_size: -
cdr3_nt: TGTGCCACCTCGGTGGGGACAGTGAACACTGAAGCTTTCTTT
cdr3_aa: CATSVGTVNTEAFF

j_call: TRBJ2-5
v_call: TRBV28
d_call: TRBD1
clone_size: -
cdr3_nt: TGTGCCAGCACGGAGACAGGGGGGCAAGAGACCCAGTACTTC
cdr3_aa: CASTETGGQETQYF

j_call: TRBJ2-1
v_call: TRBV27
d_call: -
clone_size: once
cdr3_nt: TGTGCCAGCACCTATGGCGGGGCAACATACAATGAGCAGTTCTTC
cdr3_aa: CASTYGGATYNEQFF

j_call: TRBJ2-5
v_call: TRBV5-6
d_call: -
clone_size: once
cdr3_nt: TGTGCCAGCAGCTTGGTGAAGACTACGCGAGAGACCCAGTACTTC
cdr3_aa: CASSLVKTTRETQYF

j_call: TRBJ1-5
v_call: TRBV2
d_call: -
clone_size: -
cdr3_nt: TGTGCCAGCAGGGCTACCATGGGAGATCAGCCCCAGCATTTT
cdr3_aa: CASRATMGDQPQHF

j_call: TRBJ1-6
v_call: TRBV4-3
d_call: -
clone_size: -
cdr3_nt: TGCGCCAGCAGCCAATCCACAGGGAGCCCTAATTCACCCCTCCACTTT
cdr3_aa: CASSQSTGSPNSPLHF

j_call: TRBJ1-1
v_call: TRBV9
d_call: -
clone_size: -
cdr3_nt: TGTGCCAGCAGCGTAGCCAGGGGAATGAACACTGAAGCTTTCTTT
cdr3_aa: CASSVARGMNTEAFF

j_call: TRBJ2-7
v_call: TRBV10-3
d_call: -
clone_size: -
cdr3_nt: TGTGCCATCACTGGGCAGGGGCGCCCGCCCGAGCAGTACTTC
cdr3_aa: CAITGQGRPPEQYF

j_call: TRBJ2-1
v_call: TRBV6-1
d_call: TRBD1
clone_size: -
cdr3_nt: TGTGCCAGCAGTGAAGCTACCAAACAGGGGATTGAGCAGTTCTTC
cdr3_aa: CASSEATKQGIEQFF

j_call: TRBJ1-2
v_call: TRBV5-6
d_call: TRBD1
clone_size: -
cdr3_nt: TGTGCCAGCAGCTTGGGGGGACAGGACTATGGCTACACCTTC
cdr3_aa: CASSLGGQDYGYTF

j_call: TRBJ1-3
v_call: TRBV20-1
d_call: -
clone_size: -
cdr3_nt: TGCAGTGCTAGTCGAGGGGGCTCTGGAAACACCATATATTTT
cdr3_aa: CSASRGGSGNTIYF

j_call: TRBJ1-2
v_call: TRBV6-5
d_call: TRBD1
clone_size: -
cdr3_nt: TGTGCCAGCAGTTACAACAGGGGGGGCTATGGCTACACCTTC
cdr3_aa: CASSYNRGGYGYTF

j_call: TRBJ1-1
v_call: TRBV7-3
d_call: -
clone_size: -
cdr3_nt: TGTGCCAGCAGCCCCGGACCTCCGGAGGACACTGAAGCTTTCTTT
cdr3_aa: CASSPGPPEDTEAFF